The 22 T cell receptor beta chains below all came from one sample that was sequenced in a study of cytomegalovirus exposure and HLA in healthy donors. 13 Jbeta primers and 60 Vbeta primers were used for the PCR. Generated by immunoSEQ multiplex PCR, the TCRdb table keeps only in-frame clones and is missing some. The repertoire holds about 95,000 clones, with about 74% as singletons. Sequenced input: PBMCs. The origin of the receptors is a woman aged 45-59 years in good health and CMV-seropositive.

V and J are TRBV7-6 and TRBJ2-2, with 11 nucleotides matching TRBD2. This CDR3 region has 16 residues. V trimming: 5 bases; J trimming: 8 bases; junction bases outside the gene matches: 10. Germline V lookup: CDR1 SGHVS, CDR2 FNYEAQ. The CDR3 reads CASSTSGLAVGGELFF. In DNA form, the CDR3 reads TGTGCCAGCAGCACCTCGGGACTAGCGGTGGGAGGGGAGCTGTTTTTT. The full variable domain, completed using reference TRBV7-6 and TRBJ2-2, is GAGVSQSPRYKVTKRGQDVALRCDPISGHVSLYWYRQALGQGPEFLTYFNYEAQQDKSGLPNDRFSAERPEGSISTLTIQRTEQRDSAMYRCASSTSGLAVGGELFFGEGSRLTVL.

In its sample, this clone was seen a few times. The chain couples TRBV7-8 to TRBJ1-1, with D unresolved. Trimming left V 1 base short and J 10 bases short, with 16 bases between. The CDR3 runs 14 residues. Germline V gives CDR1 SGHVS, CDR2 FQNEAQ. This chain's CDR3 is CASSLGAKNGGAFF. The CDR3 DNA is TGTGCCAGCAGCTTAGGGGCAAAGAACGGAGGAGCTTTCTTT.

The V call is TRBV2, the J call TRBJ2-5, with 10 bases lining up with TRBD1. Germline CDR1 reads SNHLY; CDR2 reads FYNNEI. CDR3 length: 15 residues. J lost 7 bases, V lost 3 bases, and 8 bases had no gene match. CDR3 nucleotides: TGTGCCAGCAGTGAGGAGGGACAGGGGTTGGGGACCCAGTACTTC. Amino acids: CASSEEGQGLGTQYF.

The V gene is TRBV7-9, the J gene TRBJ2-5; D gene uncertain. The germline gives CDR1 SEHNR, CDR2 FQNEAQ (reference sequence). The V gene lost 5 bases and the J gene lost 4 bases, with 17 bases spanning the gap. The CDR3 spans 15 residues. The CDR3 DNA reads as TGTGCCAGCAGCCCACCCGGGTCCCCTAGAGAGACCCAGTACTTC. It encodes CASSPPGSPRETQYF.

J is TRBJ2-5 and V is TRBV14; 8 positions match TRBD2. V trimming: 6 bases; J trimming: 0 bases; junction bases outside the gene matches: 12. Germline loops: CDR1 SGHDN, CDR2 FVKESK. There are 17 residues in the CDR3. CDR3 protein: CASSPGGAGAYQETQYF. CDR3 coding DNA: TGTGCCAGCAGTCCCGGGGGAGCGGGAGCTTACCAAGAGACCCAGTACTTC.

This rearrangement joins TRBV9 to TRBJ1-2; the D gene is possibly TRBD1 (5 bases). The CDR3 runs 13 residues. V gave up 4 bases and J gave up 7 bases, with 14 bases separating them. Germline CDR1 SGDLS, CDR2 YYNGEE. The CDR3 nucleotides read TGTGCCAGCAGCCCCCACCGGGGGTTTGGCTACACCTTC. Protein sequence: CASSPHRGFGYTF.

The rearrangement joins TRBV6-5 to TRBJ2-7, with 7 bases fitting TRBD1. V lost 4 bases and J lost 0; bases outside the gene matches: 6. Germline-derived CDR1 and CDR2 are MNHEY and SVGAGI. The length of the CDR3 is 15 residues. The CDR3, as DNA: TGTGCCAGCAGTTCTCCGGGACAGAGCTCCTACGAGCAGTACTTC. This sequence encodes CASSSPGQSSYEQYF.

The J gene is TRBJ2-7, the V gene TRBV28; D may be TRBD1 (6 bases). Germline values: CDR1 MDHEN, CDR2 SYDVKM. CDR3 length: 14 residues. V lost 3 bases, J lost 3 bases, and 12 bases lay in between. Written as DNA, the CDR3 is TGTGCCAGCAGTTTTTTCCAGGACAGCTACGAGCAGTACTTC. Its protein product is CASSFFQDSYEQYF.

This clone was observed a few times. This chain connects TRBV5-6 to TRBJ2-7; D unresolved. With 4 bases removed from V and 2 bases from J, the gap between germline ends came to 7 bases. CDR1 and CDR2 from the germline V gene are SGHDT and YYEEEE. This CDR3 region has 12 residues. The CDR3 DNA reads TGTGCCAGCAGCCACACCCCCTACGAGCAGTACTTC. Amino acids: CASSHTPYEQYF.

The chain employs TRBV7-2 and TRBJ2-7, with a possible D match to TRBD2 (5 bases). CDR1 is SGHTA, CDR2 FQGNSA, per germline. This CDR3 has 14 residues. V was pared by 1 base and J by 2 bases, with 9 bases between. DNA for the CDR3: TGTGCCAGCAGCTTAGATCGGGGTACCTACGAGCAGTACTTC. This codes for CASSLDRGTYEQYF. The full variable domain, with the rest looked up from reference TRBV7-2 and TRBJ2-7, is GAGVSQSPSNKVTEKGKDVELRCDPISGHTALYWYRQSLGQGLEFLIYFQGNSAPDKSGLPSDRFSAERTGGSVSTLTIQRTQQEDSAVYLCASSLDRGTYEQYFGPGTRLTVT.

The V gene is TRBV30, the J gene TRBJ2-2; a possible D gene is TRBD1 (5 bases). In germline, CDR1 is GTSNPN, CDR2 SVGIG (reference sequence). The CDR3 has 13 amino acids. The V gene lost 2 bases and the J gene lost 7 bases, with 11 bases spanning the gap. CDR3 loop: CAWSQGWSGELFF. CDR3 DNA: TGTGCCTGGAGTCAGGGTTGGAGCGGGGAGCTGTTTTTT.

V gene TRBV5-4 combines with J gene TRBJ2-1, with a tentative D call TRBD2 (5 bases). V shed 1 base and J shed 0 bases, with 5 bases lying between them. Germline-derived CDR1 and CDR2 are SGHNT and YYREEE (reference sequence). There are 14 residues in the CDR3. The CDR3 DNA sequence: TGTGCCAGCAGCTTGAGCGGCTCCTACAATGAGCAGTTCTTC. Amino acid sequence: CASSLSGSYNEQFF.

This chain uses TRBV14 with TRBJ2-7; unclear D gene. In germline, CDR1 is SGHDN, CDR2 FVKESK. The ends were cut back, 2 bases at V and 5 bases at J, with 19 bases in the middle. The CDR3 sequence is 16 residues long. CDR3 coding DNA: TGTGCCAGCAGCCAAATTTCGTACTCCCGTGAAAACGAGCAGTACTTC. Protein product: CASSQISYSRENEQYF.

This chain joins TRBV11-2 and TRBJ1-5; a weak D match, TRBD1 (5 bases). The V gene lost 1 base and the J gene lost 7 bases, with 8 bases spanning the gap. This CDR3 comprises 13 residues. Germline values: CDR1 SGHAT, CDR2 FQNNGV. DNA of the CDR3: TGTGCCAGCAGCTTAGGGGGCGGCCAGCCCCAGCATTTT. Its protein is CASSLGGGQPQHF.

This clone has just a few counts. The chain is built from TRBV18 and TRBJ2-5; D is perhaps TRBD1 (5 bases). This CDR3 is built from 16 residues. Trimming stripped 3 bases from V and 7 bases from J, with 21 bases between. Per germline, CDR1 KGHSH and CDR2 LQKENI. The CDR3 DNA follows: TGTGCCAGCTCACCTAACCCCAGGGCCACCCTAGGGACCCAGTACTTC. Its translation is CASSPNPRATLGTQYF.

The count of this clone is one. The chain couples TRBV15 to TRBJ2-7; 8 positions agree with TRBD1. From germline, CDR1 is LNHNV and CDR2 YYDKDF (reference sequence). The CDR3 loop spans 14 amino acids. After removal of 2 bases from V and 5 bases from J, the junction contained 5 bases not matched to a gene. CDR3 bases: TGTGCCACCAGCAGACTCAGGGGGCAGGACGAGCAGTACTTC. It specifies CATSRLRGQDEQYF.

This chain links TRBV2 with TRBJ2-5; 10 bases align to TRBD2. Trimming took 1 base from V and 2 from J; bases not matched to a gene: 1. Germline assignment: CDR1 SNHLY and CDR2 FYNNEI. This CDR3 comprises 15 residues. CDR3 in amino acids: CASSEGTSGQETQYF. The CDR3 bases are TGTGCCAGCAGTGAAGGGACTAGCGGACAAGAGACCCAGTACTTC.

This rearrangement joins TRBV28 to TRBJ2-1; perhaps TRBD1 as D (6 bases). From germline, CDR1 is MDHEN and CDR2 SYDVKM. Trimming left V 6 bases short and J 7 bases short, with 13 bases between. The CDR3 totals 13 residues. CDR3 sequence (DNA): TGTGCCAGCAGGGTGGACAGTTGGAATGAGCAGTTCTTC. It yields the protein CASRVDSWNEQFF.

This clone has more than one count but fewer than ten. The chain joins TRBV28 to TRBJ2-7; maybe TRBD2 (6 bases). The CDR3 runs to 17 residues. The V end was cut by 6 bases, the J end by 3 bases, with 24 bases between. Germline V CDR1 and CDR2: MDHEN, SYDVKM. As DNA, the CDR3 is TGTGCCAGCAGCCCCCCCGGGAGACTACAGAGGGACTACGAGCAGTACTTC. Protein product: CASSPPGRLQRDYEQYF.

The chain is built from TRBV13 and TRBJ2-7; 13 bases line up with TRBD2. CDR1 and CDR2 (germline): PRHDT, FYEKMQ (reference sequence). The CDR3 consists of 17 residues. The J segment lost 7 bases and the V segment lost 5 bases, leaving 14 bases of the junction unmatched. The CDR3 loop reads CASSGATLAGGPREQYF. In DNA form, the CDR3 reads TGTGCCAGCAGCGGGGCCACACTAGCGGGAGGGCCAAGGGAGCAGTACTTC.

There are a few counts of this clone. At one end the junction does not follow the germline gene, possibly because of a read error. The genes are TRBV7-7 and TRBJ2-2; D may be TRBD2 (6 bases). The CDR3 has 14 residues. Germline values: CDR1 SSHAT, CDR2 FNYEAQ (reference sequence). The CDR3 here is CASSPGTPTGELFF. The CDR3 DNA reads TGTGCTAGCAGCCCCGGGACTCCCACCGGGGAGCTGTTTTTT.

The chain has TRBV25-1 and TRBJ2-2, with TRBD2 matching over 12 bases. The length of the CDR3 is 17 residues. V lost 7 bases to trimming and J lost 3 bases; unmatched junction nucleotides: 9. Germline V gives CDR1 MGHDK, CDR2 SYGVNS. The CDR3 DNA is TGTGCCAGCACCTCGACTAGCGGGAGAATTGACACCGGGGAGCTGTTTTTT. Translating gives CASTSTSGRIDTGELFF.